Below, 25 T cell receptor beta chains from the same sample are listed, as sequenced in a study of Ad26.COV2.S vaccination and SARS-CoV-2 variants. Method: immunoSEQ multiplex PCR; TCRdb's copy keeps in-frame clones and lacks some. The sample includes roughly 460,000 clones, 89% of them seen just once. As for treatment: 15 to 20 received Ad26.COV2.S at low or high dose, single or two shots; about 5 received placebo; per-sample allocation not given. Specimen acquisition occurred on day 63 following the initial vaccine or placebo injection. The source was peripheral blood, collected in a trial of Ad26.COV2.S vaccine versus placebo. Receptor source: a person between 18 and 60 years old who received the Ad26.COV2.S COVID-19 vaccine or a placebo.

The CDR3 DNA follows: TGTGCCAGCAGCTTAAATAGCGGGCATGGCACAGATACGCAGTATTTT. It yields the protein CASSLNSGHGTDTQYF. The chain carries TRBV7-3 and TRBJ2-3; 7 bases are a match to TRBD2. Germline V lookup: CDR1 SGHTA, CDR2 FQGTGA. The CDR3 is 16 amino acids. Trimming at V came to 1 base and at J to 1 base, leaving 5 bases not matched to a gene.

This chain joins TRBV11-2 and TRBJ2-1, with TRBD2 identical over 15 bases. Germline assignment: CDR1 SGHAT and CDR2 FQNNGV. This CDR3 region has 16 residues. Trimming at V came to 3 bases and at J to 10 bases, leaving 7 bases not matched to a gene. The CDR3: CASSFTSGTSGGEQFF. CDR3 nucleotide sequence: TGTGCCAGCAGCTTCACCTCCGGGACTAGCGGGGGGGAGCAGTTCTTC. Based on the CDR3 plus reference TRBV11-2 and TRBJ2-1, the full variable domain is EAGVAQSPRYKIIEKRQSVAFWCNPISGHATLYWYQQILGQGPKLLIQFQNNGVVDDSQLPKDRFSAERLKGVDSTLKIQPAKLEDSAVYLCASSFTSGTSGGEQFFGPGTRLTVL.

The chain joins TRBV7-2 to TRBJ1-1, with D hard to call. The germline CDR1 and CDR2 sequences are SGHTA and FQGNSA. V was pared by 4 bases and J by 4 bases, with 13 bases between. The CDR3 loop spans 14 amino acids. CDR3 residues: CASSYAGRTTEAFF. CDR3 DNA: TGTGCCAGCAGCTACGCCGGCAGGACCACTGAAGCTTTCTTT. The entire variable domain, with the rest obtained from reference TRBV7-2 and TRBJ1-1, is as follows: GAGVSQSPSNKVTEKGKDVELRCDPISGHTALYWYRQSLGQGLEFLIYFQGNSAPDKSGLPSDRFSAERTGGSVSTLTIQRTQQEDSAVYLCASSYAGRTTEAFFGQGTRLTVV.

This sequence joins TRBV5-1 and TRBJ2-5, with 11 positions matching TRBD1. Germline CDR1 is SGHRS and CDR2 is YFSETQ. The V gene end was trimmed by 1 base and the J gene end by 1 base; junction bases not matched to a gene: 3. The CDR3 covers 16 residues. In DNA, the CDR3 is TGCGCCAGCAGCTTGAGGACAGGGGGCATCCAAGAGACCCAGTACTTC. Its translation: CASSLRTGGIQETQYF.

The chain couples TRBV18 to TRBJ1-4; 8 positions match TRBD1. Unmatched junction bases numbered 8, after V lost 6 bases and J lost 8 bases. The CDR3 totals 14 residues. CDR1 is KGHSH and CDR2 is LQKENI in the germline V gene. CDR3 DNA: TGTGCCAGCTCCCAGGGGACAGGCCACGAAAAACTGTTTTTT. This codes for CASSQGTGHEKLFF.

The DNA for the CDR3 is TGTGCCAGCAGTGACCCCCGACCAGGGATCTCCTACGAGCAGTACTTC. It specifies CASSDPRPGISYEQYF. The rearrangement links TRBV6-1 to TRBJ2-7, with D maybe TRBD1 (5 bases). Per germline, CDR1 MNHNS and CDR2 SASEGT. The CDR3 is 16 amino acids. Trimming removed 3 bases at V and 0 bases at J, with 15 bases between.

The chain links TRBV6-2 or TRBV6-3 to TRBJ2-3; D gene ambiguous. CDR1 is MNHEY and CDR2 is SVGEGT in the germline V gene. Trimming removed 0 bases at V and 2 bases at J, with 9 bases between. This CDR3 comprises 15 residues. The CDR3 DNA is TGTGCCAGCAGTTACTCGCCAGGAGACACAGATACGCAGTATTTT. It is translated as CASSYSPGDTDTQYF.

V is TRBV7-8 and J is TRBJ1-1, with D uncertain. V was cut by 3 bases and J by 2 bases, with 13 bases left in between. Looked up from germline, CDR1 is SGHVS and CDR2 is FQNEAQ. CDR3 length: 15 amino acids. CDR3 sequence: CASSLAVLGNTEAFF. Written as DNA, the CDR3 is TGTGCCAGCAGCTTGGCGGTTTTGGGAAACACTGAAGCTTTCTTT.

The chain employs TRBV5-1 and TRBJ2-1; maybe TRBD2 (6 bases). V was shortened by 3 bases and J by 2 bases, with 15 bases between the two germline ends. Germline CDR1 reads SGHRS; CDR2 reads YFSETQ. This CDR3 has 16 amino acids. CDR3 sequence: CASSYRLGTAYNEQFF. The CDR3 region has the DNA TGCGCCAGCAGCTACCGACTAGGCACCGCCTACAATGAGCAGTTCTTC.

The chain recombines TRBV9 with TRBJ2-3; the D gene is possibly TRBD1 (6 bases). This CDR3 is 15 amino acids long. Trimming left V 4 bases short and J 1 base short, with 13 bases between. Germline V lookup: CDR1 SGDLS, CDR2 YYNGEE. CDR3 amino acids: CASSLRGDGTDTQYF. CDR3 in DNA: TGTGCCAGCAGCCTCAGGGGTGACGGCACAGATACGCAGTATTTT. Full variable domain (remainder filled in from reference TRBV9 and TRBJ2-3): DSGVTQTPKHLITATGQRVTLRCSPRSGDLSVYWYQQSLDQGLQFLIQYYNGEERAKGNILERFSAQQFPDLHSELNLSSLELGDSALYFCASSLRGDGTDTQYFGPGTRLTVL.

The V call is TRBV2, the J call TRBJ2-3; no clear D. V was shortened by 11 bases and J by 4 bases, with 10 bases between the two germline ends. The CDR3 has 11 residues. Germline CDR1 is SNHLY and CDR2 is FYNNEI. The CDR3 region is CAGRTADTQYF. In DNA form, the CDR3 reads TGTGCCGGACGGACGGCAGATACGCAGTATTTT. The whole variable domain, remainder taken from reference TRBV2 and TRBJ2-3, is EPEVTQTPSHQVTQMGQEVILRCVPISNHLYFYWYRQILGQKVEFLVSFYNNEISEKSEIFDDQFSVERPDGSNFTLKIRSTKLEDSAMYFCAGRTADTQYFGPGTRLTVL.

V is TRBV30 and J is TRBJ2-1; D gene unclear. Germline loops: CDR1 GTSNPN, CDR2 SVGIG (reference sequence). The ends were cut back, 2 bases at V and 3 bases at J, with 11 bases in the middle. This CDR3 has 14 amino acids. Here the CDR3 DNA reads TGTGCCTGGAGTCCGAAAGGCTACTACAATGAGCAGTTCTTC. Translating gives CAWSPKGYYNEQFF. The full variable domain, its missing parts supplied by reference TRBV30 and TRBJ2-1, is SQTIHQWPATLVQPVGSPLSLECTVEGTSNPNLYWYRQAAGRGLQLLFYSVGIGQISSEVPQNLSASRPQDRQFILSSKKLLLSDSGFYLCAWSPKGYYNEQFFGPGTRLTVL.

V is TRBV4-1 and J is TRBJ2-7, with 7 bases identical to TRBD1. CDR1 is MGHRA, CDR2 YSYEKL, per germline. The CDR3 runs to 17 residues. V gave up 4 bases and J gave up 1 base; unmatched junction bases: 13. CDR3 region: CASSPGMRDRVSYEQYF. CDR3 DNA sequence: TGCGCCAGCAGCCCGGGTATGAGAGACAGGGTGTCCTACGAGCAGTACTTC.

V usage is TRBV6-5 and J usage is TRBJ2-7; D might be TRBD1 or TRBD2, each matching 6 bases. The V end was cut by 7 bases, the J end by 5 bases, with 18 bases between. The CDR3 covers 14 residues. The V gene's germline CDR1 is MNHEY and CDR2 SVGAGI. The CDR3, as DNA: TGTGCCAGCACCAACGGGGGCTTCCCCAACGAGCAGTACTTC. It translates to CASTNGGFPNEQYF.

The chain is built from TRBV9 and TRBJ1-4; D is unclear. The CDR3 spans 12 residues. Germline CDR1 and CDR2: SGDLS and YYNGEE. V was trimmed by 3 bases and J by 8 bases, leaving 8 bases between them. The CDR3 spells CASSGTQEKLFF. In nucleotides, the CDR3 is TGTGCCAGCAGCGGCACCCAAGAAAAACTGTTTTTT.

The chain combines TRBV10-1 with TRBJ2-5; maybe TRBD2 (6 bases). From germline, CDR1 is WNHNN and CDR2 SYGVQD (reference sequence). This CDR3 region has 14 residues. V lost 4 bases to trimming and J lost 0 bases, with 9 bases between them. CDR3 region: CASSGGGNQETQYF. The CDR3 region has the DNA TGCGCCAGCAGTGGTGGCGGGAACCAAGAGACCCAGTACTTC.

This chain uses TRBV6-1 with TRBJ1-2, with TRBD1 as a possible D gene (6 bases). V was cut by 2 bases and J by 3 bases, with 16 bases left in between. The CDR3 spans 16 residues. The germline V gene encodes CDR1 MNHNS and CDR2 SASEGT. CDR3 sequence reads: CASSEMGSQGHYGYTF. The CDR3 nucleotides read TGTGCCAGCAGTGAAATGGGGTCACAGGGACACTATGGCTACACCTTC.

The chain joins TRBV6-5 to TRBJ2-1, with D maybe TRBD2 (5 bases). CDR1 and CDR2 (germline): MNHEY, SVGAGI. The CDR3 has 12 residues. Deletions cut 2 bases from V and 13 bases from J, with 12 bases between. The CDR3 spells CASSYPGGRQFF. For the CDR3, the DNA is TGTGCCAGCAGTTACCCGGGCGGGCGACAGTTCTTC.

The gene calls are TRBV6-6 and TRBJ2-3, with TRBD1 identical over 7 bases. This CDR3 has 17 residues. The V gene end was trimmed by 5 bases and the J gene end by 1 base; junction bases not matched to a gene: 12. Germline CDR1 reads MNHNY; CDR2 reads SVGAGI (reference sequence). The DNA for the CDR3 is TGTGCCAGCAGTCACAGGGGCCCCCGAAAACGCACAGATACGCAGTATTTT. Residues: CASSHRGPRKRTDTQYF.

The rearrangement uses TRBV7-9 and TRBJ2-5; TRBD2 might be the D (6 bases). The germline CDR1 and CDR2 sequences are SEHNR and FQNEAQ (reference sequence). The CDR3 length is 15 residues. The V and J ends lost 2 bases and 2 bases respectively, with 12 bases between them. CDR3 DNA sequence: TGTGCCAGCAGCTTATGGCTAGCGCAGCAAGAGACCCAGTACTTC. Protein: CASSLWLAQQETQYF.

Notes on this clone: The sample has other DNA sequences that encode this CDR3 too. The rearrangement uses TRBV11-2 and TRBJ2-7; D is unclear. The CDR3 spans 11 residues. V dropped 5 bases and J dropped 3 bases, with 5 bases sitting between them. Per germline, CDR1 SGHAT and CDR2 FQNNGV. The CDR3 sequence: CASSLDYEQYF. Written as DNA, the CDR3 is TGTGCCAGCAGCCTGGACTACGAGCAGTACTTC.

This chain links TRBV13 with TRBJ2-5; 9 nucleotides match TRBD2. CDR1 and CDR2 from the germline V gene are PRHDT and FYEKMQ (reference sequence). The J segment lost 0 bases and the V segment lost 2 bases, leaving 4 bases of the junction unmatched. The CDR3 sequence is 16 residues long. CDR3 coding DNA: TGTGCCAGCAGCTTAAGACTAGCGGATAACCAAGAGACCCAGTACTTC. It yields the protein CASSLRLADNQETQYF.

This chain joins TRBV7-9 and TRBJ2-7; the D gene is possibly TRBD2 (6 bases). The CDR3 is 13 residues long. Trimming left V 5 bases short and J 5 bases short, with 13 bases between. The germline V gene encodes CDR1 SEHNR and CDR2 FQNEAQ (reference sequence). Here the CDR3 reads CASSRPGVDEQYF. The CDR3 DNA reads as TGTGCCAGCAGCAGACCGGGGGTCGACGAGCAGTACTTC.

This clone was seen a single time. This sequence joins TRBV18 and TRBJ2-7; 8 bases line up with TRBD1. Losses at the gene ends were 4 bases for V and 4 bases for J; bases not matched to a gene: 9. CDR1 and CDR2 (germline): KGHSH, LQKENI. The CDR3 is 15 residues long. The chain's CDR3 is CASSRTGGSSYEQYF. As DNA, the CDR3 is TGTGCCAGCTCACGAACAGGGGGGAGTTCTTACGAGCAGTACTTC.

The J gene is TRBJ1-2, the V gene TRBV6-5; D is ambiguous. V shed 0 bases and J shed 8 bases, with 16 bases lying between them. The CDR3 consists of 15 residues. Germline CDR1 is MNHEY and CDR2 is SVGAGI. Here the CDR3 DNA reads TGTGCCAGCAGTTACTCGGGCGCCATGTTAAGGGGCTACACCTTC. It translates to CASSYSGAMLRGYTF.